These 21 T cell receptor beta chains were all obtained from the same sample, sequenced in a study of T cell repertoires in cytomegalovirus infection. TCRdb re-called the reads through MiXCR, storing one row per CDR3 protein. The repertoire holds some 450,000 distinct CDR3 sequences, with under 40% as singletons. Sequenced input: PBMCs. The receptors come from a human donor in good health (CMV status not recorded). Some clones in this sample may be carry-over from other donors' samples.

This chain joins TRBV7-2 and TRBJ2-1; 7 bases match TRBD2. V was pared by 3 bases and J by 6 bases, with 8 bases of the junction left unmatched. The CDR3 loop spans 15 amino acids. CDR1 is SGHTA and CDR2 is FQGNSA in the germline V gene. The CDR3 coding sequence is TGTGCCAGCAGCTTTAAAAGAGCGGGGTCCAATGAGCAGTTCTTC. Translation: CASSFKRAGSNEQFF.

This clonotype has a handful of counts. The chain has TRBV11-2 and TRBJ2-1; D is tentatively TRBD1 or TRBD2 (6 bases each). The CDR3 sequence is 16 residues long. Germline V gene lookup returns CDR1 SGHAT and CDR2 FQNNGV. The germline V and J ends were trimmed by 5 bases and 8 bases, with 22 bases remaining between them. CDR3 coding DNA: TGTGCCAGCAGCCCAGAGAGGGGGGTTGCTCCCGATGAGCAGTTCTTC. This sequence encodes CASSPERGVAPDEQFF.

The chain links TRBV2 to TRBJ2-2; D is unclear. Germline values: CDR1 SNHLY, CDR2 FYNNEI. The CDR3 consists of 15 residues. V was shortened by 4 bases and J by 2 bases, with 11 bases between the two germline ends. CDR3 amino acids: CASSGRLSNTGELFF. CDR3 nucleotide sequence: TGTGCCAGCAGTGGGCGTCTTTCCAACACCGGGGAGCTGTTTTTT. The whole variable domain, remainder taken from reference TRBV2 and TRBJ2-2, is EPEVTQTPSHQVTQMGQEVILRCVPISNHLYFYWYRQILGQKVEFLVSFYNNEISEKSEIFDDQFSVERPDGSNFTLKIRSTKLEDSAMYFCASSGRLSNTGELFFGEGSRLTVL.

This clonotype has ten or more counts. The V call is TRBV12-3 or TRBV12-4, the J call TRBJ2-3; 7 bases are shared with TRBD2. The CDR3 is 16 residues long. V lost 1 base, J lost 1 base, and 5 bases stayed unmatched. This chain's CDR3 is CASSLVFAGGTDTQYF. For the CDR3, the DNA is TGTGCCAGCAGTTTAGTTTTTGCGGGGGGCACAGATACGCAGTATTTT.

The gene calls are TRBV7-2 and TRBJ2-3; TRBD2 aligns across 7 bases. The CDR3 loop spans 14 amino acids. The junction had 6 bases not matched to a gene; V was cut back by 5 bases and J by 4 bases. CDR1 and CDR2 (germline): SGHTA, FQGNSA. The CDR3 DNA follows: TGTGCCAGCAGCATATGGGGGGGAGCAGATACGCAGTATTTT. Residues: CASSIWGGADTQYF.

CDR3 in amino acids: CASSLVTGGGTDTQYF. DNA of the CDR3: TGTGCCAGCAGTTTAGTGACAGGGGGTGGCACAGATACGCAGTATTTT. The J gene is TRBJ2-3, the V gene TRBV12-3 or TRBV12-4, with 9 bases identical to TRBD1. CDR3 length: 16 amino acids. Unmatched junction bases numbered 3, after V lost 1 base and J lost 1 base.

This clonotype was counted between two and nine times. J is TRBJ1-2 and V is TRBV5-4; the D gene is possibly TRBD1 (6 bases). With 3 bases removed from V and 4 bases from J, the gap between germline ends came to 16 bases. The CDR3 is 15 residues long. Germline loops: CDR1 SGHNT, CDR2 YYREEE (reference sequence). This chain's CDR3 is CASSSQGRVPYGYTF. The CDR3 DNA reads as TGTGCCAGCAGCTCCCAGGGGCGCGTACCCTATGGCTACACCTTC.

The sample holds a few counts of this clonotype. The V call is TRBV20-1, the J call TRBJ1-4; perhaps TRBD1 as D (6 bases). CDR1 DFQATT and CDR2 SNEGSKA come from the germline V gene (reference sequence). V was pared by 6 bases and J by 8 bases, with 19 bases between. The CDR3 has 14 residues. CDR3 sequence (DNA): TGCAGTGCGGGCATTGACAGGCGGGGGGAAAAACTGTTTTTT. Its translation: CSAGIDRRGEKLFF.

This clonotype was detected only a few times. This chain joins TRBV7-6 and TRBJ2-7; no firm D call. V was cut by 1 base and J by 3 bases, with 10 bases left in between. The germline CDR1 and CDR2 sequences are SGHVS and FNYEAQ. CDR3 size: 14 residues. The DNA of the CDR3 is TGTGCCAGCAGCTTAGGTACAGATTTCTACGAGCAGTACTTC. Protein sequence: CASSLGTDFYEQYF.

This clonotype was counted once. Given the absence of the conserved phenylalanine or tryptophan at the CDR3 end, a read error is likely. The chain carries TRBV7-2 and TRBJ2-1, with D unresolved. V lost 2 bases, J lost 8 bases, and 4 bases lay in between. Germline CDR1 and CDR2: SGHTA and FQGNSA. CDR3 length: 11 residues. The CDR3 protein is CASSLIYEQFL. The CDR3, as DNA: TGTGCCAGCAGCTTAATATATGAGCAGTTCTTA.

CDR3 in amino acids: CASSPEATNEKLFF. CDR3 sequence (DNA): TGTGCCAGCAGTCCGGAGGCAACTAATGAAAAACTGTTTTTT. The chain combines TRBV6-6 with TRBJ1-4, with D unresolved. The V gene's germline CDR1 is MNHNY and CDR2 SVGAGI (reference sequence). Trimming took off 5 bases at V and 0 bases at J, with 7 bases between the two ends. This CDR3 has 14 amino acids.

The chain employs TRBV4-1 and TRBJ1-2; D remains unclear. Germline V gene sequence: CDR1 MGHRA, CDR2 YSYEKL. V lost 0 bases and J lost 2, with 16 bases in between. The CDR3 runs to 17 residues. This CDR3 is CASSQDIRIAQNYGYTF. CDR3 sequence (DNA): TGCGCCAGCAGCCAAGATATCCGGATCGCCCAGAACTATGGCTACACCTTC.

The chain recombines TRBV20-1 with TRBJ2-7, with 8 bases fitting TRBD2. This CDR3 region has 15 residues. Trimming at V came to 0 bases and at J to 0 bases, leaving 4 bases not matched to a gene. Germline V gene lookup returns CDR1 DFQATT and CDR2 SNEGSKA (reference sequence). Here the CDR3 reads CSARDSAGGSYEQYF. For the CDR3, the DNA is TGCAGTGCTAGAGATTCGGCGGGGGGCTCCTACGAGCAGTACTTC.

The chain has TRBV6-6 and TRBJ2-1, with TRBD1 identical over 10 bases. The trim removed 6 bases at V and 9 bases at J, leaving 17 bases unmatched. Per germline, CDR1 MNHNY and CDR2 SVGAGI (reference sequence). The CDR3 consists of 17 residues. CDR3 nucleotide sequence: TGTGCCAGCAGCCGCCCAACGGTAGGGACAGGGGTCGTTGAGCAGTTCTTC. It yields the protein CASSRPTVGTGVVEQFF.

This clonotype has more than one count but fewer than ten. The CDR3 DNA reads TGTGCCAGCACGCCGGGACAGAGCTCCTACGAGCAGTACTTC. It codes for CASTPGQSSYEQYF. The chain combines TRBV18 with TRBJ2-7, with 7 bases fitting TRBD1. Germline CDR1 KGHSH, CDR2 LQKENI. V was clipped by 8 bases and J by 0 bases; unmatched bases: 7. The CDR3 totals 14 residues.

The V and J genes are TRBV27 and TRBJ1-6; no firm D call. Trimming removed 7 bases at V and 6 bases at J, with 19 bases between. The CDR3 extends over 16 amino acids. CDR1 and CDR2 from the germline V gene are MNHEY and SMNVEV (reference sequence). DNA of the CDR3: TGTGCCAGCATCATTAACTGGGGAGGGTGTAATTCACCCCTCCACTTT. This translates into CASIINWGGCNSPLHF.

At least ten counts were recorded for this clonotype. The chain employs TRBV7-6 and TRBJ2-7, with D perhaps matching TRBD1 (6 bases). Deletions cut 2 bases from V and 5 bases from J, with 10 bases between. Germline-derived CDR1 and CDR2 are SGHVS and FNYEAQ. CDR3 length: 13 residues. As DNA, the CDR3 is TGTGCCAGCAGCTTAACAGGGAACCACGAGCAGTACTTC. This codes for CASSLTGNHEQYF.

V gene TRBV28 combines with J gene TRBJ2-1; D possibly corresponds to TRBD1 (6 bases). This CDR3 is 13 amino acids long. The V end was cut by 10 bases, the J end by 3 bases, with 13 bases between. Germline values: CDR1 MDHEN, CDR2 SYDVKM. The CDR3 coding sequence is TGTGCCATGGGTAGGACAGACTACAATGAGCAGTTCTTC. Translated: CAMGRTDYNEQFF.

The J gene is TRBJ2-6, the V gene TRBV19; 9 nucleotides match TRBD1. The CDR3 runs 19 residues. Trimming cost V 6 bases and J 0 bases; bases outside gene matches: 12. Germline V CDR1 and CDR2: LNHDA, SQIVND (reference sequence). CDR3 coding DNA: TGTGCCAGTAGCAGGACTGGACAGGGGACATTCTCTGGGGCCAACGTCCTGACTTTC. As protein: CASSRTGQGTFSGANVLTF.

The V and J genes are TRBV28 and TRBJ1-5, with D possibly matching TRBD1 (5 bases). Germline CDR1 MDHEN, CDR2 SYDVKM. Trimming took 4 bases from V and 6 from J, leaving 16 bases between them. This CDR3 contains 15 residues. Here the CDR3 DNA reads TGTGCCAGCAGTTCCCGGGGGACTGGGGGTCAGCCCCAGCATTTT. Its protein is CASSSRGTGGQPQHF.

The CDR3 here is CASSETGDTQYF. In DNA, the CDR3 is TGTGCCAGCAGCGAGACAGGGGATACGCAGTATTTT. This sequence joins TRBV6-4 and TRBJ2-3; 7 bases are a match to TRBD1. CDR3 length: 12 amino acids. Germline trimming cut 6 bases from V and 6 bases from J; bases unmatched to any gene: 3. In germline, CDR1 is MRHNA, CDR2 SNTAGT.